Shown below are 6 T cell receptor beta chains from a single sample sequenced in a study of CD8 T cells in Susac syndrome. With random hexamers, reverse transcription was performed on about 0.5 to 1 ug of RNA. TCRdb independently ran MiXCR on the immunoSEQ multiplex PCR reads; one entry per CDR3 protein. The data show about 160,000 distinct CDR3 sequences, with approximately 94% seen just once and 0.085% to 0.095% held by the top ten. The source material was CD4+ T cells from PBMCs. The source is a human donor with multiple sclerosis.

The chain carries TRBV20-1 and TRBJ1-2; no definite D call. Germline V gives CDR1 DFQATT, CDR2 SNEGSKA (reference sequence). The CDR3 consists of 16 residues. Trimming left V 5 bases short and J 4 bases short, with 23 bases between. The CDR3 sequence is CSAPSGAAASSYGYTF. DNA of the CDR3: TGCAGTGCTCCTTCGGGTGCGGCAGCGTCCTCCTATGGCTACACCTTC.

The chain carries TRBV9 and TRBJ2-2, with TRBD2 identical over 12 bases. The V gene's germline CDR1 is SGDLS and CDR2 YYNGEE. This CDR3 comprises 18 residues. V shed 3 bases and J 3 bases; nucleotides not matched to a gene: 9. Here the CDR3 reads CASSAGLAGLRDTGELFF. The DNA for the CDR3 is TGTGCCAGCAGCGCTGGACTAGCGGGACTGAGAGACACCGGGGAGCTGTTTTTT.

The chain joins TRBV7-8 to TRBJ2-5, with D tentatively TRBD2 (6 bases). V was clipped by 0 bases and J by 4 bases, with 15 bases between them. CDR3 length: 16 residues. Germline-derived CDR1 and CDR2 are SGHVS and FQNEAQ. The DNA for the CDR3 is TGTGCCAGCAGCTTAGCGTGGAGGGGATTGCGAGAGACCCAGTACTTC. Translated: CASSLAWRGLRETQYF.

The CDR3 coding sequence is TGTGCCAGCAGTCCTAGTCTGCTGGAGTTTTCGAATGAGCAGTTCTTC. Protein product: CASSPSLLEFSNEQFF. The chain employs TRBV6-1 and TRBJ2-1; D gene uncertain. This CDR3 region has 16 residues. Trimming shortened V by 5 bases and J by 7 bases, and 21 bases separated the two germline ends. Germline V CDR1 and CDR2: MNHNS, SASEGT.

V and J are TRBV7-8 and TRBJ1-4, with D uncertain. CDR3 length equals 13 residues. V was trimmed by 3 bases and J by 11 bases, leaving 13 bases between them. Looked up from germline, CDR1 is SGHVS and CDR2 is FQNEAQ. DNA of the CDR3: TGTGCCAGCAGCTTTAGTACAGAGGGCAAACTGTTTTTT. The encoded protein is CASSFSTEGKLFF. Combining the CDR3 with reference TRBV7-8 and TRBJ1-4 gives the whole variable domain GAGVSQSPRYKVAKRGQDVALRCDPISGHVSLFWYQQALGQGPEFLTYFQNEAQLDKSGLPSDRFFAERPEGSVSTLKIQRTQQEDSAVYLCASSFSTEGKLFFGSGTQLSVL.

The chain links TRBV20-1 to TRBJ2-2, with D possibly being TRBD1 (6 bases). Trimming took off 0 bases at V and 7 bases at J, with 15 bases between the two ends. The CDR3 has 15 residues. Germline CDR1 and CDR2: DFQATT and SNEGSKA (reference sequence). CDR3 nucleotide sequence: TGCAGTGCTAGAGATCTAAGTAACAGGGTCGGGGAGCTGTTTTTT. Translation: CSARDLSNRVGELFF.